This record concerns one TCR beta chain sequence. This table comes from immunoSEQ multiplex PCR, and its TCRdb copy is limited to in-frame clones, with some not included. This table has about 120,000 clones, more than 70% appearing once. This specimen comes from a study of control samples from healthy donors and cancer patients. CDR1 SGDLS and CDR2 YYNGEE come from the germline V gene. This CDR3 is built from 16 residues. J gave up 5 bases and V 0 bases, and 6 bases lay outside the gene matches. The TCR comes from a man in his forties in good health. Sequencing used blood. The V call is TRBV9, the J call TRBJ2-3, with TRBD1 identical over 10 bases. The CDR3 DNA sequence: TGTGCCAGCAGCGTAGCTCTCGACAGGGGGCAAGATACGCAGTATTTT. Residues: CASSVALDRGQDTQYF.